Listed below are T cell receptor beta chains from one sample, sequenced in a study of T cell responses to AZD1222 COVID-19 vaccine. Data came from immunoSEQ multiplex PCR; TCRdb stores just in-frame clones and leaves some out. The table includes just over 150,000 clones, around 86% detected once. The specimen comprised peripheral blood, sampled 28 days after the second AZD1222 dose. These receptors were collected from an adult who received the AZD1222 COVID-19 vaccine. CDR3s include the opening cysteine and the closing phenylalanine or tryptophan. Each record gives: V gene, D gene, J gene, clone size, CDR3 protein, CDR3 DNA. The D gene is left open where the match is weak. Clone size is given for some rows only: seen once, a few or many times, or a class if the clone is expanded.

v_gene: TRBV6-5
d_gene: TRBD2
j_gene: TRBJ2-7
abundance: -
CDR3aa: CASSYGSSGRWEQYF
CDR3nt: TGTGCCAGCAGCTACGGGTCTAGCGGGAGGTGGGAGCAGTACTTC

v_gene: TRBV7-9
d_gene: -
j_gene: TRBJ2-3
abundance: -
CDR3aa: CASSLVGADTQYF
CDR3nt: TGTGCCAGCAGCTTAGTTGGCGCAGATACGCAGTATTTT

v_gene: TRBV28
d_gene: TRBD1
j_gene: TRBJ2-7
abundance: -
CDR3aa: CASSWGQGALSEQYF
CDR3nt: TGTGCCAGCAGCTGGGGACAGGGGGCCCTAAGCGAGCAGTACTTC

v_gene: TRBV6-6
d_gene: -
j_gene: TRBJ2-5
abundance: -
CDR3aa: CASRTLQETQYF
CDR3nt: TGTGCCAGCCGGACACTCCAAGAGACCCAGTACTTC

v_gene: TRBV12-3/TRBV12-4
d_gene: -
j_gene: TRBJ2-4
abundance: -
CDR3aa: CASSLRRRGIQYF
CDR3nt: TGTGCCAGCAGTTTGCGAAGACGAGGCATTCAGTACTTC

v_gene: TRBV7-2
d_gene: -
j_gene: TRBJ2-5
abundance: once
CDR3aa: CASSLSPWRARETQYF
CDR3nt: TGTGCCAGCAGCCTCTCCCCGTGGAGGGCCAGAGAGACCCAGTACTTC

v_gene: TRBV24-1
d_gene: -
j_gene: TRBJ1-5
abundance: once
CDR3aa: CATSGPGGSNQPQHF
CDR3nt: TGTGCCACCAGTGGTCCGGGTGGGAGCAATCAGCCCCAGCATTTT

v_gene: TRBV7-6
d_gene: TRBD2
j_gene: TRBJ2-7
abundance: -
CDR3aa: CASSAQLAGTYEQYF
CDR3nt: TGTGCCAGCAGCGCCCAACTAGCGGGGACTTACGAGCAGTACTTC

v_gene: TRBV6-2/TRBV6-3
d_gene: TRBD2
j_gene: TRBJ2-7
abundance: -
CDR3aa: CASSSGRDKSIYEQYF
CDR3nt: TGTGCCAGCAGTTCCGGGAGGGACAAATCCATCTACGAGCAGTACTTC

v_gene: TRBV9
d_gene: TRBD2
j_gene: TRBJ2-3
abundance: once
CDR3aa: CASSVDGDYTDTQYF
CDR3nt: TGTGCCAGCAGCGTAGATGGGGACTACACAGATACGCAGTATTTT

v_gene: TRBV7-6
d_gene: TRBD1
j_gene: TRBJ1-5
abundance: -
CDR3aa: CASSPGQGGNQPQHF
CDR3nt: TGTGCCAGCAGCCCCGGACAGGGAGGCAATCAGCCCCAGCATTTT

v_gene: TRBV7-2
d_gene: -
j_gene: TRBJ2-1
abundance: once
CDR3aa: CASSFNAAGYNEQFF
CDR3nt: TGTGCCAGCAGCTTTAATGCAGCGGGCTACAATGAGCAGTTCTTC

v_gene: TRBV5-6
d_gene: TRBD1
j_gene: TRBJ2-5
abundance: once
CDR3aa: CASRFGTDQETQYF
CDR3nt: TGTGCCAGCAGATTCGGGACAGACCAAGAGACCCAGTACTTC

v_gene: TRBV27
d_gene: TRBD1
j_gene: TRBJ2-1
abundance: -
CDR3aa: CASSLWDRGDNEQFF
CDR3nt: TGTGCCAGCAGTTTATGGGACAGGGGTGACAATGAGCAGTTCTTC

v_gene: TRBV12-3/TRBV12-4
d_gene: -
j_gene: TRBJ2-2
abundance: -
CDR3aa: CASRGEGTGELFF
CDR3nt: TGTGCCAGCAGAGGTGAGGGCACCGGGGAGCTGTTTTTT

v_gene: TRBV10-3
d_gene: -
j_gene: TRBJ1-1
abundance: -
CDR3aa: CAISNQGLSTEAFF
CDR3nt: TGTGCCATCAGCAACCAGGGTTTGTCCACTGAAGCTTTCTTT

v_gene: TRBV5-1
d_gene: -
j_gene: TRBJ2-2
abundance: -
CDR3aa: CASSGDSFTGELFF
CDR3nt: TGCGCCAGCAGCGGGGACTCCTTCACCGGGGAGCTGTTTTTT

v_gene: TRBV5-1
d_gene: TRBD2
j_gene: TRBJ2-1
abundance: -
CDR3aa: CASSLRLAGGNEQFF
CDR3nt: TGCGCCAGCAGCTTGAGACTAGCGGGAGGCAATGAGCAGTTCTTC

v_gene: TRBV12-3/TRBV12-4
d_gene: TRBD1
j_gene: TRBJ2-7
abundance: -
CDR3aa: CASSYDRAHEQYF
CDR3nt: TGTGCCAGCAGTTATGACAGGGCCCACGAGCAGTACTTC

v_gene: TRBV7-9
d_gene: -
j_gene: TRBJ2-1
abundance: -
CDR3aa: CASSRNIRDEQFF
CDR3nt: TGTGCCAGCAGCCGCAACATAAGGGATGAGCAGTTCTTC

v_gene: TRBV9
d_gene: -
j_gene: TRBJ1-2
abundance: -
CDR3aa: CASSVDEGRRDGYTF
CDR3nt: TGTGCCAGCAGCGTAGACGAGGGCAGGAGGGATGGCTACACCTTC

v_gene: TRBV6-1
d_gene: -
j_gene: TRBJ1-2
abundance: -
CDR3aa: CASSENPGFYGYTF
CDR3nt: TGTGCCAGCAGTGAAAACCCGGGTTTTTATGGCTACACCTTC